This T cell receptor (beta chain) was obtained from a study of T cells in Graves' hyperthyroidism and ophthalmopathy. Germline V gene sequence: CDR1 SGHDT, CDR2 YYEEEE. V was clipped by 2 bases and J by 6 bases, with 6 bases between them. CDR3 length: 11 amino acids. TCR beta CDR3 sequences were amplified from RNA transcripts. The HTBI primer set was used in a first-round RT-PCR of the TCR CDR3. TCRdb redid the calling of the multiplex PCR reads with MiXCR, one entry per CDR3 protein. The sample shows 400,000 to 600,000 distinct CDR3 sequences, 20% of them seen only once. This clonotype has a count of ten or more. Antigen specificity is unknown. The study based diagnoses on clinical symptoms, serum thyroxine and TRAb, thyroid ultrasound and orbital computed tomography. Broader study findings: Model predictions of ophthalmopathy came a median roughly 6.7 months before onset.

The receptor was derived from a young man with Graves' hyperthyroidism. The rearrangement links TRBV5-6 to TRBJ2-7, with D unclear. The source material was blood. The CDR3, as DNA: TGTGCCAGCAGCTTTAAGGGCGAGCAGTACTTC. Its translation: CASSFKGEQYF.